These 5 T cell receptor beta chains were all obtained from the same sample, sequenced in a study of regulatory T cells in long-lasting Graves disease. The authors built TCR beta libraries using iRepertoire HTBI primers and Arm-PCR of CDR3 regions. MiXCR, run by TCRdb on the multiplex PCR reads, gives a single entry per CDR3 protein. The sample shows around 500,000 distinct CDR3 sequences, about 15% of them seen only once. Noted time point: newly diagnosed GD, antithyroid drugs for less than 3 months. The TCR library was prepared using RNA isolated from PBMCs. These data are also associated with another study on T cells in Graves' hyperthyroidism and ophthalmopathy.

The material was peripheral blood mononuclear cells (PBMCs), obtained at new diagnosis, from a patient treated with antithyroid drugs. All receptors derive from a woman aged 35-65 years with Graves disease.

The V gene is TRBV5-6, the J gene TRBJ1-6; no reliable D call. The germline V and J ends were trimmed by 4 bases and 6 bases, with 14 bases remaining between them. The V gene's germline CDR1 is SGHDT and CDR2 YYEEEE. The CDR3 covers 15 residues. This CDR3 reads CASSVTSAGNSPLHF. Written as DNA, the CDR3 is TGTGCCAGCAGCGTGACGAGCGCCGGTAATTCACCCCTCCACTTT.

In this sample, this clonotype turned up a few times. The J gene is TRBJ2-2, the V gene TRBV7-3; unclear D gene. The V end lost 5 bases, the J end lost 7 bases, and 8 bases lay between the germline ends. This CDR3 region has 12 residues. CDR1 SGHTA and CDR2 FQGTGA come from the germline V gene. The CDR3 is CASSRQDGELFF. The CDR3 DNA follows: TGTGCCAGCAGCCGTCAGGACGGGGAGCTGTTTTTT.

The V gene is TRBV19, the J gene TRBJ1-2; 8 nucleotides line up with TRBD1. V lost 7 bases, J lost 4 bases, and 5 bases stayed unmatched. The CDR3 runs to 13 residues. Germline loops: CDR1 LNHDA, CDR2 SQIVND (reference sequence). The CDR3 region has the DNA TGTGCCAGTAAATCAGGGGGCGTCTATGGCTACACCTTC. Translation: CASKSGGVYGYTF.

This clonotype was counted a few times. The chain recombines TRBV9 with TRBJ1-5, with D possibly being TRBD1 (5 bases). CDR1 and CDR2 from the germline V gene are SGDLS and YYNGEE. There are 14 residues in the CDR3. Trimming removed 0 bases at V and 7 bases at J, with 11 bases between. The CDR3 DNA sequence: TGTGCCAGCAGCGTAGAAGTGGGGGGGCAGCCCCAGCATTTT. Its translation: CASSVEVGGQPQHF. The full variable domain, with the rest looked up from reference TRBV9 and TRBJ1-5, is DSGVTQTPKHLITATGQRVTLRCSPRSGDLSVYWYQQSLDQGLQFLIQYYNGEERAKGNILERFSAQQFPDLHSELNLSSLELGDSALYFCASSVEVGGQPQHFGDGTRLSIL.

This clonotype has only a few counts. CDR3 sequence reads: CASNQGQPGANVLTF. DNA of the CDR3: TGTGCCTCCAATCAGGGACAGCCTGGGGCCAACGTCCTGACTTTC. The chain recombines TRBV30 with TRBJ2-6, with 7 bases fitting TRBD1. Unmatched junction bases numbered 8, after V lost 7 bases and J lost 2 bases. The germline V gene has CDR1 GTSNPN and CDR2 SVGIG (reference sequence). The CDR3 spans 15 residues.